This record concerns one TCR beta chain sequence. Cohort assignment relied on participant-reported clinical history. The recovered donors of Cohort 3 showed two negative PCRs, clearance, or symptom resolution. V trimming: 5 bases; J trimming: 0 bases; junction bases outside the gene matches: 5. From germline, CDR1 is GTSNPN and CDR2 SVGIG (reference sequence). The length of the CDR3 is 14 residues. The data were obtained in a study of blood T cell repertoires in COVID-19. The overall study: Sources were T cells, B-cell-depleted T cells, or PBMCs; the material itself was cDNA or gDNA.

In the study's own analysis: Reference gene primers were amplified, and this amplification served to estimate nucleated cell counts. Profiled with immunoSEQ multiplex PCR; TCRdb holds only in-frame clones, not every one. V and J calls and clone size are as listed in that table; D and trimming were resolved from the DNA. Among 400,000 to 450,000 clones listed, around 89% were seen once. The rearrangement links TRBV30 to TRBJ2-3; 7 bases are shared with TRBD2. This receptor was identified in a man aged 25-40 years who had recovered from COVID-19. Sequencing input: PBMCs or T cells enriched from blood (not recorded which). CDR3 bases: TGTGCCTGGGCTAGCGGTCCTAGCACAGATACGCAGTATTTT. Encoded protein: CAWASGPSTDTQYF. The full variable domain, completed using reference TRBV30 and TRBJ2-3, is SQTIHQWPATLVQPVGSPLSLECTVEGTSNPNLYWYRQAAGRGLQLLFYSVGIGQISSEVPQNLSASRPQDRQFILSSKKLLLSDSGFYLCAWASGPSTDTQYFGPGTRLTVL.